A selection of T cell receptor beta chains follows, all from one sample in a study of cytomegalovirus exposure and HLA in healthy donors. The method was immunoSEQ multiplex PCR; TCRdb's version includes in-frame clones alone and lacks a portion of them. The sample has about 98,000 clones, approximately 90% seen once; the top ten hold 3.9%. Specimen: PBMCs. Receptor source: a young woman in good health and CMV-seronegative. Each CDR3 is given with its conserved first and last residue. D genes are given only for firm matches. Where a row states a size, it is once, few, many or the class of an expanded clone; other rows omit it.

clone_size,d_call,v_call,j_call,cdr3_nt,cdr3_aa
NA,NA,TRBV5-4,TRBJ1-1,TGTGCCAGCAGAAGGGGCGGCTACACTGAAGCTTTCTTT,CASRRGGYTEAFF
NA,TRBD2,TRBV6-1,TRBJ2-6,TGTGCCAGCAGTGTCCGGACTAGCGGGGGCTCGGAAGGGGCCAACGTCCTGACTTTC,CASSVRTSGGSEGANVLTF
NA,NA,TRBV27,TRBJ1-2,TGTGCCAGCAGGCAGGGTGGCGCCGTAGGGGGAGGCTACACCTTC,CASRQGGAVGGGYTF
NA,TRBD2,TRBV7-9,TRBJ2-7,TGTGCCAGCAGCTCCTCCGAGCGGGGGGAGCAGTACTTC,CASSSSERGEQYF
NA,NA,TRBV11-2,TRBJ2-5,TGTGCCAGCAGCCGGACTGGGATAGAGACCCAGTACTTC,CASSRTGIETQYF
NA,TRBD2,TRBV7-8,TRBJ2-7,TGTGCCAGCAGCTTAGTTAGCGGGGGGACCTACGAGCAGTACTTC,CASSLVSGGTYEQYF
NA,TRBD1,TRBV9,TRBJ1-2,TGTGCCAGCAGCGTTTTGGGACAGGGGGCGGAAGGCTACACCTTC,CASSVLGQGAEGYTF
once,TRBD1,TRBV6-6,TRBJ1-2,TGTGCCAGCAGCCGAACCCGACAGGGGACCTATGGCTACACCTTC,CASSRTRQGTYGYTF
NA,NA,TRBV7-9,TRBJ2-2,TGTGCCAGCAGCGTATTTGGAGGGGACACCGGGGAGCTGTTTTTT,CASSVFGGDTGELFF
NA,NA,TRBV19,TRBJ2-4,TGTGCCAGTAGTACTCGGGGAGCCAAAAACATTCAGTACTTC,CASSTRGAKNIQYF
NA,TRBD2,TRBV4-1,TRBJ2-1,TGCGCCAGCAGCCACAACTGGGCTAGCGGGTTCAATGAGCAGTTCTTC,CASSHNWASGFNEQFF
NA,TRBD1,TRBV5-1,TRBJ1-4,TGCGCCAGCAGCCTTCCGGACAGGACTAATGAAAAACTGTTTTTT,CASSLPDRTNEKLFF
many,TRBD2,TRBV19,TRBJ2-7,TGTGCCAGTAGGACTAGCGGCACCTACGAGCAGTACTTC,CASRTSGTYEQYF
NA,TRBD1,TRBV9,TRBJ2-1,TGTGCCAGCAGCCTCGACCGGGACAGGGGTAACAATGAGCAGTTCTTC,CASSLDRDRGNNEQFF
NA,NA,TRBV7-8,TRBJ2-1,TGTGCCAGCAGCTCCACCGGGACTCGCCGTAGTGAGCAGTTCTTC,CASSSTGTRRSEQFF
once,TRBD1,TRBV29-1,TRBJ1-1,TGCAGCGCTGGGGACAGGGTATCGAGCAACACTGAAGCTTTCTTT,CSAGDRVSSNTEAFF
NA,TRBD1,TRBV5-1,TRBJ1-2,TGCGCCAGCAGCTGGACAGGGGGCGAAGGCTACACCTTC,CASSWTGGEGYTF
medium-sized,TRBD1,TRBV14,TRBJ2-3,TGTGCCAGCAGACCGACAGGGGACCCAGATACGCAGTATTTT,CASRPTGDPDTQYF
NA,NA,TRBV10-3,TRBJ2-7,TGTGCCATCAGTGACGGGCAGGGGAAGAAGGCGCAGTACTTC,CAISDGQGKKAQYF